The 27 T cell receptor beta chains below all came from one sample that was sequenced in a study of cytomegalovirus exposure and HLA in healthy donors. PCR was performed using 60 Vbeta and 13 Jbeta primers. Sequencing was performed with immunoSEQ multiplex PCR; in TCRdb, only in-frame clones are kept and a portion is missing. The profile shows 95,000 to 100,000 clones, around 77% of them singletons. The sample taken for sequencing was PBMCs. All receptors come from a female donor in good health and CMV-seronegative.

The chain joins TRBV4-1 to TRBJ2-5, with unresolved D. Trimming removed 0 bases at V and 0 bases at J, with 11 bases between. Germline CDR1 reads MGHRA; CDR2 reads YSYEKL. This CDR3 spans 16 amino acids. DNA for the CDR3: TGCGCCAGCAGCCAAGACCCTACACAGTACCAAGAGACCCAGTACTTC. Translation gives CASSQDPTQYQETQYF.

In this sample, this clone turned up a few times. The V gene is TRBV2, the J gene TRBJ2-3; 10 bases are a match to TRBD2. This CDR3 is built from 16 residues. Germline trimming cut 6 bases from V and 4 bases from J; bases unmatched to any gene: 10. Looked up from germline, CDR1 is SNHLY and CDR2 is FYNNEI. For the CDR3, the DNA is TGTGCCAGCAGCCAAGGGCTAGCGGGAGCGGCAGATACGCAGTATTTT. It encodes CASSQGLAGAADTQYF.

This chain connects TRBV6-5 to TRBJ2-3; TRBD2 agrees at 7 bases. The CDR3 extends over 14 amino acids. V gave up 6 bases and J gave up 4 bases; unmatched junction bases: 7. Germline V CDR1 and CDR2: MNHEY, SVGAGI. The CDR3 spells CASSSAGVPDTQYF. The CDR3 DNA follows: TGTGCCAGCAGCTCTGCGGGAGTCCCAGATACGCAGTATTTT.

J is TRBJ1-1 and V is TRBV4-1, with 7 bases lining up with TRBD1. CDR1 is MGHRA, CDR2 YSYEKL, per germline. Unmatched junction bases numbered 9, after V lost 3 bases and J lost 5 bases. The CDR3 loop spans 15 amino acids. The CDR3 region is CASSQDSGGWTEAFF. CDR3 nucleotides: TGCGCCAGCAGCCAGGACTCAGGGGGATGGACTGAAGCTTTCTTT.

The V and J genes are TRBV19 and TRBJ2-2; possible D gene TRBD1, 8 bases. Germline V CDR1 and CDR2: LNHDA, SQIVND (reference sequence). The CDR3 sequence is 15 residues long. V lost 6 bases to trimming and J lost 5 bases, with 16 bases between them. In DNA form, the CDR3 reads TGTGCCAGTAGCACAGACAGGGGAGGGACCGGGGAGCTGTTTTTT. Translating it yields CASSTDRGGTGELFF.

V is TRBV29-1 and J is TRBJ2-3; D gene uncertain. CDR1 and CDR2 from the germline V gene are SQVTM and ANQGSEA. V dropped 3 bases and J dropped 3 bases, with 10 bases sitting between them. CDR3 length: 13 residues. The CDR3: CSVEPLETDTQYF. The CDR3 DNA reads TGCAGCGTTGAGCCCCTCGAGACAGATACGCAGTATTTT.

As DNA, the CDR3 is TGTGCCAGCAGTGAGGAGCCGCGTAATGAAAAACTGTTTTTT. The encoded protein is CASSEEPRNEKLFF. The V call is TRBV2, the J call TRBJ1-4; no clear D. CDR3 length equals 14 residues. Trimming took 3 bases from V and 4 from J, leaving 9 bases between them. Germline CDR1 and CDR2: SNHLY and FYNNEI. Drawing the rest from reference TRBV2 and TRBJ1-4, the complete variable domain is EPEVTQTPSHQVTQMGQEVILRCVPISNHLYFYWYRQILGQKVEFLVSFYNNEISEKSEIFDDQFSVERPDGSNFTLKIRSTKLEDSAMYFCASSEEPRNEKLFFGSGTQLSVL.

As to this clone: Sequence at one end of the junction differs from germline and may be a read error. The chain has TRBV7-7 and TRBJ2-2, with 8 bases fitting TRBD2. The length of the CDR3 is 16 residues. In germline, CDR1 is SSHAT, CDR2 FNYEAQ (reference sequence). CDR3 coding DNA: TGTGCTAGCAGCCCCGGGACGGGAGGGCCAGCCGGGGAGCTGTTTTTT. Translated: CASSPGTGGPAGELFF.

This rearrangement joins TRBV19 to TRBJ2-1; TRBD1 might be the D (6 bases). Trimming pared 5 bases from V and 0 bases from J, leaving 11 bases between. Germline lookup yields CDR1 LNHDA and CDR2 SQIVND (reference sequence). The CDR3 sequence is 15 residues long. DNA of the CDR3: TGTGCCAGTAGTTCAACAGGGAGCTCCTACAATGAGCAGTTCTTC. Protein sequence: CASSSTGSSYNEQFF.

CDR3 in DNA: TGTGCCAGCAGTGAGGACAGGGGGCGACTTGGGGCCAACGTCCTGACTTTC. It codes for CASSEDRGRLGANVLTF. This chain joins TRBV2 and TRBJ2-6; 11 bases agree with TRBD1. After removal of 3 bases from V and 3 bases from J, the junction contained 4 bases not matched to a gene. Germline V gene data show CDR1 as SNHLY and CDR2 as FYNNEI. CDR3 size: 17 residues.

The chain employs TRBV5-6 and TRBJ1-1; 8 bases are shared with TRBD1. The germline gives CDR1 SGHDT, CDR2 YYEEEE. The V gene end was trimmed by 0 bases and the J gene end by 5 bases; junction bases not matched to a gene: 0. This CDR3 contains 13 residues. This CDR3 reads CASSLDRGTEAFF. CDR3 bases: TGTGCCAGCAGCTTGGACAGGGGGACTGAAGCTTTCTTT.

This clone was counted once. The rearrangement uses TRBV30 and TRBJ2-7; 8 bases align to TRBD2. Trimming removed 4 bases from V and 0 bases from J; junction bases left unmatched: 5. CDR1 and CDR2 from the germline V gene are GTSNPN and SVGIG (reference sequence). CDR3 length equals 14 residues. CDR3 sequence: CAWNRGGISYEQYF. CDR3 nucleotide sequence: TGTGCCTGGAATCGCGGGGGGATCTCCTACGAGCAGTACTTC.

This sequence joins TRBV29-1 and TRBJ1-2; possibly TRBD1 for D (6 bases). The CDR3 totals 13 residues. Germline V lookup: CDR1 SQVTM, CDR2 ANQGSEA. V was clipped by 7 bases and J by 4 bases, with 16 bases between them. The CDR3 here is CSAGDKAVYGYTF. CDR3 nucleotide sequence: TGCAGCGCTGGGGACAAGGCCGTCTATGGCTACACCTTC.

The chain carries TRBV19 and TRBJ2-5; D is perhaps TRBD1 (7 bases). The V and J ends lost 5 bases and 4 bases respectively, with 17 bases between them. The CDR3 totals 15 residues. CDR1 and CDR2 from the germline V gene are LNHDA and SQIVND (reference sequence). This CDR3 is CASSENRGGGETQYF. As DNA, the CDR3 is TGTGCCAGTAGTGAAAACAGGGGAGGCGGAGAGACCCAGTACTTC. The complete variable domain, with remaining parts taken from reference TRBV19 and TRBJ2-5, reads DGGITQSPKYLFRKEGQNVTLSCEQNLNHDAMYWYRQDPGQGLRLIYYSQIVNDFQKGDIAEGYSVSREKKESFPLTVTSAQKNPTAFYLCASSENRGGGETQYFGPGTRLLVL.

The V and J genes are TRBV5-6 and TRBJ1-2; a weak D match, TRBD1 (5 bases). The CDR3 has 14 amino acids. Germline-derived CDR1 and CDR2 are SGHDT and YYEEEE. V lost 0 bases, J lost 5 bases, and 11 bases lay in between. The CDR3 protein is CASSLGQGQYGYTF. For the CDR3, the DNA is TGTGCCAGCAGCTTGGGGCAGGGCCAATATGGCTACACCTTC.

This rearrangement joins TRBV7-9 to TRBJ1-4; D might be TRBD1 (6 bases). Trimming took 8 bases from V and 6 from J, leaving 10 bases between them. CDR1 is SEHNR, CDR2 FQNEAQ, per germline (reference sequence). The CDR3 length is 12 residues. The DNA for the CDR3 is TGTGCCAGCGGGAAGGGGGATGAAAAACTGTTTTTT. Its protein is CASGKGDEKLFF.

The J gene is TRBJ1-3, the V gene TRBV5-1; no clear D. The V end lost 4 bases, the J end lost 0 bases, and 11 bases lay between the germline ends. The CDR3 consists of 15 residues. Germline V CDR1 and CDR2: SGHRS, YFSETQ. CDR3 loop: CASSLGFSSGNTIYF. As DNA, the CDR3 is TGCGCCAGCAGCCTGGGCTTCAGCTCTGGAAACACCATATATTTT.

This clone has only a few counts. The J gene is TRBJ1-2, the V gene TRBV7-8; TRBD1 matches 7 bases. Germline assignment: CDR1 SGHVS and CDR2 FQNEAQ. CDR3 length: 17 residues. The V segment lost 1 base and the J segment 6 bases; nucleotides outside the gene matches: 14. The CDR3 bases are TGTGCCAGCAGCTTAGATACAGGGGCTTCAATAACTGATGGCTACACCTTC. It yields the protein CASSLDTGASITDGYTF.

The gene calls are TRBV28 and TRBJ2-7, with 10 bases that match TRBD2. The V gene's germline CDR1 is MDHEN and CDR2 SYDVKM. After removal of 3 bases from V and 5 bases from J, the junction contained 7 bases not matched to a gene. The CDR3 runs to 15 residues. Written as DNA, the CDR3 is TGTGCCAGCAGTTTTTTTAGCGGGAGGTCAGACGAGCAGTACTTC. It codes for CASSFFSGRSDEQYF.

For the CDR3, the DNA is TGTGCCGCCCGGAGTTCTAGCACAGATACGCAGTATTTT. Encoded protein: CAARSSSTDTQYF. V gene TRBV7-9 combines with J gene TRBJ2-3; D call uncertain. Germline lookup yields CDR1 SEHNR and CDR2 FQNEAQ (reference sequence). CDR3 size: 13 residues. Trimming shortened V by 11 bases and J by 0 bases, and 12 bases separated the two germline ends.

The CDR3 nucleotides are TGTGCCAGCAGAGACAGGGGTGCTAATGAAAAACTGTTTTTT. Encoded protein: CASRDRGANEKLFF. V usage is TRBV11-2 and J usage is TRBJ1-4; 8 bases fit TRBD1. The V gene end was trimmed by 6 bases and the J gene end by 3 bases; junction bases not matched to a gene: 3. The V gene's germline CDR1 is SGHAT and CDR2 FQNNGV. The CDR3 consists of 14 residues. The full variable domain, rest sourced from reference TRBV11-2 and TRBJ1-4, is EAGVAQSPRYKIIEKRQSVAFWCNPISGHATLYWYQQILGQGPKLLIQFQNNGVVDDSQLPKDRFSAERLKGVDSTLKIQPAKLEDSAVYLCASRDRGANEKLFFGSGTQLSVL.

Here the CDR3 reads CASNVDGGRTEAFF. CDR3 DNA: TGTGCCAGCAATGTGGACGGGGGGCGCACTGAAGCTTTCTTT. V gene TRBV6-1 combines with J gene TRBJ1-1; the D gene is possibly TRBD1 (6 bases). The CDR3 spans 14 residues. Germline CDR1 and CDR2: MNHNS and SASEGT. Trimming removed 7 bases at V and 4 bases at J, with 16 bases between.

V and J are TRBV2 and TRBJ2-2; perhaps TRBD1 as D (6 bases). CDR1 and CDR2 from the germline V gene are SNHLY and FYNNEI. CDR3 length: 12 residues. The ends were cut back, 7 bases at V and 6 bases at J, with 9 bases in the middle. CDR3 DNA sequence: TGTGCCAGCACCGAGGGGGCCGGGGAGCTGTTTTTT. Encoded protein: CASTEGAGELFF.

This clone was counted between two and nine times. CDR3 protein: CASSEARRGTGELFF. The CDR3 DNA reads as TGTGCCAGCAGTGAAGCGCGCAGGGGCACCGGGGAGCTGTTTTTT. The genes are TRBV6-1 and TRBJ2-2; a weak D match, TRBD1 (6 bases). Germline V lookup: CDR1 MNHNS, CDR2 SASEGT. V was pared by 0 bases and J by 4 bases, with 9 bases between. This CDR3 contains 15 residues.

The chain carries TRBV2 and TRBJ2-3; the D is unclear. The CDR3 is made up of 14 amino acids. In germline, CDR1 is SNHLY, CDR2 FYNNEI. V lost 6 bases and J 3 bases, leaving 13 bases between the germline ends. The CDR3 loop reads CASRATEVTDTQYF. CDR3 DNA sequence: TGTGCCAGCAGGGCAACCGAGGTAACAGATACGCAGTATTTT.

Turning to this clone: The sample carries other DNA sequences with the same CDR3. CDR3 nucleotide sequence: TGCAGTGCTAGTCTGGAGACCCAGTACTTC. Encoded protein: CSASLETQYF. The gene calls are TRBV20-1 and TRBJ2-5; D call uncertain. This CDR3 contains 10 residues. The germline V gene has CDR1 DFQATT and CDR2 SNEGSKA (reference sequence). V shed 3 bases and J shed 5 bases, with 4 bases lying between them.

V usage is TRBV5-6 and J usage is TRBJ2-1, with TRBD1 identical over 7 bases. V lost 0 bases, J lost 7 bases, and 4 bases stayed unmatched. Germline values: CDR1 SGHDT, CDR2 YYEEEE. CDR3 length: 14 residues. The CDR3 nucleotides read TGTGCCAGCAGCTTGGGACCAGGGGGAAATGAGCAGTTCTTC. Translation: CASSLGPGGNEQFF.